Described below is a single TCR beta chain sequence and its context. These data come from a study of blood T cell repertoires in COVID-19. V was clipped by 4 bases and J by 6 bases; unmatched bases: 18. In germline, CDR1 is SGHRS, CDR2 YFSETQ. The CDR3 spans 18 residues. TCRdb's copy holds only in-frame clones and misses some; the assay was immunoSEQ multiplex PCR. The repertoire has 150,000 to 200,000 clones, more than 75% of them found once; the top ten carry over 3.5%. The sample comprised peripheral blood. V gene TRBV5-1 combines with J gene TRBJ2-1; TRBD2 aligns across 8 bases. This receptor was identified in a man aged 18 to 29 with active or convalescent COVID-19. This CDR3 reads CASSPVLGAGVLPNEQFF. CDR3 in DNA: TGCGCCAGCAGCCCGGTCCTGGGAGCGGGGGTATTGCCCAATGAGCAGTTCTTC.